Listed below are T cell receptor beta chains from one sample, sequenced in a study of blood T cell repertoires in COVID-19. Clones were read by immunoSEQ multiplex PCR, and TCRdb kept only the in-frame ones, dropping some. The data show 200,000 to 250,000 clones, approximately 80% seen once. Specimen: PBMCs or T cells enriched from blood (not recorded which). The receptors originated from a man between 60 and 75 years old who had recovered from COVID-19. Both conserved end residues are trimmed from each CDR3. The listing skips clone size in some rows; elsewhere it reads once, few, many or a size class.

clone_size: .; cdr3_length: 12; j_call: TRBJ1-5; v_call: TRBV7-8; cdr3_aa: ASSLDRGNQPQH
clone_size: once; cdr3_length: 12; j_call: TRBJ1-4; v_call: TRBV7-8; cdr3_aa: ASSTDRRSEKLF
clone_size: .; cdr3_length: 11; j_call: TRBJ2-1; v_call: TRBV7-7; cdr3_aa: ASSIDSHNEQF
clone_size: .; cdr3_length: 12; j_call: TRBJ2-7; v_call: TRBV18; cdr3_aa: ASSPPDRSYEQY
clone_size: few; cdr3_length: 12; j_call: TRBJ2-2; v_call: TRBV9; cdr3_aa: ASSVGGAAGELF
clone_size: .; cdr3_length: 14; j_call: TRBJ1-5; v_call: TRBV18; cdr3_aa: ASSPAAGSGNQPQH
clone_size: .; cdr3_length: 12; j_call: TRBJ1-1; v_call: TRBV29-1; cdr3_aa: SVDDRPMNTEAF
clone_size: few; cdr3_length: 12; j_call: TRBJ2-3; v_call: TRBV5-5; cdr3_aa: ASSSVRVPDTQY
clone_size: .; cdr3_length: 13; j_call: TRBJ2-7; v_call: TRBV11-3; cdr3_aa: ASSSDRAGSYEQY
clone_size: .; cdr3_length: 13; j_call: TRBJ1-2; v_call: TRBV24-1; cdr3_aa: ATSDLRRRVDGYT
clone_size: .; cdr3_length: 12; j_call: TRBJ1-4; v_call: TRBV5-1; cdr3_aa: ASSPGQGPEKLF
clone_size: once; cdr3_length: 10; j_call: TRBJ2-7; v_call: TRBV7-9; cdr3_aa: ASSLARSEQY
clone_size: few; cdr3_length: 10; j_call: TRBJ1-2; v_call: TRBV7-9; cdr3_aa: ASSLGQWPVT
clone_size: .; cdr3_length: 13; j_call: TRBJ1-1; v_call: TRBV18; cdr3_aa: ASSTDRGRNTEAF
clone_size: .; cdr3_length: 11; j_call: TRBJ1-6; v_call: TRBV4-2; cdr3_aa: AGGQNLYSPLH
clone_size: .; cdr3_length: 12; j_call: TRBJ1-4; v_call: TRBV2; cdr3_aa: ASSPGTGWEKLF
clone_size: .; cdr3_length: 12; j_call: TRBJ1-2; v_call: TRBV11-2; cdr3_aa: ASSLVVTGLGYT
clone_size: .; cdr3_length: 9; j_call: TRBJ1-3; v_call: TRBV19; cdr3_aa: ATQKGNTIY
clone_size: .; cdr3_length: 13; j_call: TRBJ1-2; v_call: TRBV6-1; cdr3_aa: ASSELTGPNYGYT
clone_size: few; cdr3_length: 12; j_call: TRBJ2-5; v_call: TRBV30; cdr3_aa: AWSVTGGGETQY
clone_size: once; cdr3_length: 16; j_call: TRBJ2-1; v_call: TRBV19; cdr3_aa: ASSPTSGQWVSYNEQF
clone_size: .; cdr3_length: 13; j_call: TRBJ2-3; v_call: TRBV7-3; cdr3_aa: ASSLDPAYTDTQY
clone_size: .; cdr3_length: 12; j_call: TRBJ1-5; v_call: TRBV18; cdr3_aa: ASSGDRSNQPQH
clone_size: once; cdr3_length: 13; j_call: TRBJ1-2; v_call: TRBV9; cdr3_aa: ASSDGDRGSWGYT
clone_size: once; cdr3_length: 15; j_call: TRBJ1-3; v_call: TRBV3-1/TRBV3-2; cdr3_aa: ASSRGETGRSGNTIY
clone_size: .; cdr3_length: 12; j_call: TRBJ1-2; v_call: TRBV19; cdr3_aa: ASAPGQGLFGYT